A selection of T cell receptor beta chains follows, all from one sample in a study of shared clonotypes between healthy human individuals. Method: immunoSEQ multiplex PCR; TCRdb's copy keeps in-frame clones and lacks some. Among roughly 2 million clones listed, about 95% were seen once. Sequenced sample: naive CD8+ T cells sorted from blood. The origin of the receptors is a man aged 18 to 30 in good health. CDR3s include the opening cysteine and the closing phenylalanine or tryptophan. Fields, in order: V gene, D gene, clone size, J gene, CDR3 protein, CDR3 DNA. The D gene is left open where the match is weak. Only part of the rows carry a size: once, few, many, or a class if the clone is expanded.

>TRBV7-9|TRBD2|.|TRBJ2-1
CASSSWTSGGTYNEQFF
TGTGCCAGCAGCTCCTGGACTAGCGGGGGAACCTACAATGAGCAGTTCTTC
>TRBV2|.|.|TRBJ1-2
CASSEAGENYGYTF
TGTGCCAGCAGTGAAGCTGGTGAAAACTATGGCTACACCTTC
>TRBV5-8|TRBD2|.|TRBJ2-5
CASSRGLAAGAETQYF
TGTGCCAGCAGCAGGGGACTAGCGGCCGGGGCCGAGACCCAGTACTTC
>TRBV6-5|TRBD2|.|TRBJ2-3
CASSWEGGSTDTQYF
TGTGCCAGCAGTTGGGAGGGCGGCAGCACAGATACGCAGTATTTT
>TRBV7-8|TRBD2|.|TRBJ2-2
CASTPPPWLAGNGELFF
TGTGCCAGCACCCCACCCCCCTGGTTAGCGGGTAATGGGGAGCTGTTTTTT
>TRBV4-3|TRBD2|.|TRBJ2-2
CASSHLLAGEGTGELFF
TGCGCCAGCAGCCACCTACTAGCGGGAGAGGGGACCGGGGAGCTGTTTTTT
>TRBV6-6|.|.|TRBJ2-5
CASSYLDIPETQYF
TGTGCCAGCAGTTACTTGGACATACCAGAGACCCAGTACTTC
>TRBV29-1|.|.|TRBJ2-1
CSVVSQYNEQFF
TGCAGCGTTGTTAGTCAATACAATGAGCAGTTCTTC
>TRBV2|.|.|TRBJ2-4
CASSAPMAGGLAKNIQYF
TGTGCCAGCAGCGCGCCGATGGCTGGCGGACTAGCCAAAAACATTCAGTACTTC
>TRBV4-3|.|.|TRBJ1-4
CASLDSTNEKLFF
TGCGCCTCTCTGGACTCAACTAATGAAAAACTGTTTTTT
>TRBV10-2|.|few|TRBJ1-1
CASSETTEAFF
TGCGCCAGCAGTGAGACCACTGAAGCTTTCTTT
>TRBV9|.|.|TRBJ1-2
CASSEGRDYGYTF
TGTGCCAGCAGCGAAGGAAGGGACTATGGCTACACCTTC
>TRBV2|.|.|TRBJ2-7
CASSPRPSSYEQYF
TGTGCCAGCAGTCCTAGACCTAGCTCCTACGAGCAGTACTTC
>TRBV6-5|.|.|TRBJ2-1
CASSSGPGDEQFF
TGTGCCAGCAGTTCGGGCCCTGGGGATGAGCAGTTCTTC
>TRBV9|.|.|TRBJ2-5
CASSQGLGYQETQYF
TGTGCCAGCAGCCAAGGGCTCGGGTACCAAGAGACCCAGTACTTC
>TRBV19|.|few|TRBJ1-6
CASTPGNSPLHF
TGTGCCAGTACCCCAGGGAATTCACCCCTCCACTTT
>TRBV6-5|.|.|TRBJ1-6
CASSSVFDSNSPLHF
TGTGCCAGCAGTTCTGTGTTTGACAGTAATTCACCCCTCCACTTT
>TRBV6-1|.|.|TRBJ1-5
CASSELDSNQPQHF
TGTGCCAGCAGTGAACTGGATAGCAATCAGCCCCAGCATTTT
>TRBV6-5|.|.|TRBJ1-2
CASSLAWSTNYGYTF
TGTGCCAGCAGTCTAGCGTGGTCTACTAACTATGGCTACACCTTC
>TRBV5-1|.|.|TRBJ1-1
CASSIDLMNTEAFF
TGCGCCAGCAGCATAGATCTAATGAACACTGAAGCTTTCTTT
>TRBV2|TRBD2|.|TRBJ2-5
CASSGSTSSQETQYF
TGTGCCAGCAGTGGTTCGACTAGCAGCCAAGAGACCCAGTACTTC
>TRBV4-1|.|.|TRBJ1-6
CASSQVKEYNSPLHF
TGCGCCAGCAGCCAAGTTAAGGAATATAATTCACCCCTCCACTTT
>TRBV4-1|.|.|TRBJ1-1
CASSQDIRAEAFF
TGCGCCAGCAGCCAAGATATCCGGGCTGAAGCTTTCTTT
>TRBV2|TRBD2|.|TRBJ2-2
CASSEAQAGVGPGELFF
TGTGCCAGCAGTGAAGCGCAGGCGGGAGTAGGCCCCGGGGAGCTGTTTTTT
>TRBV7-9|.|once|TRBJ2-1
CASSLVAYNEQFF
TGTGCCAGCAGCTTAGTGGCCTACAATGAGCAGTTCTTC
>TRBV6-6|.|.|TRBJ1-4
CASSYMDEKLFF
TGTGCCAGCAGTTACATGGACGAAAAACTGTTTTTT
>TRBV4-3|.|.|TRBJ1-1
CASSHHSGTEAFF
TGCGCCAGCAGCCATCACTCGGGCACTGAAGCTTTCTTT
>TRBV4-3|TRBD1|.|TRBJ2-2
CASSHPQGAEGTGELFF
TGCGCCAGCAGCCACCCACAGGGGGCCGAGGGCACCGGGGAGCTGTTTTTT
>TRBV30|TRBD2|.|TRBJ2-7
CAWRGRGAYEQYF
TGTGCCTGGAGAGGGCGGGGGGCCTACGAGCAGTACTTC
>TRBV30|.|.|TRBJ2-1
CAWSVLGYNEQFF
TGTGCCTGGAGTGTATTGGGTTACAATGAGCAGTTCTTC
>TRBV30|TRBD1|.|TRBJ2-2
CAWWTGGIRELFF
TGTGCCTGGTGGACAGGGGGCATTCGGGAGCTGTTTTTT
>TRBV9|TRBD1|.|TRBJ1-1
CASSGQGTEAFF
TGTGCCAGCAGCGGACAGGGCACTGAAGCTTTCTTT
>TRBV5-6|.|.|TRBJ1-6
CASSLDRIGASPLHF
TGTGCCAGCAGCTTGGATCGTATTGGGGCTTCACCCCTCCACTTT
>TRBV7-8|TRBD1|.|TRBJ2-3
CASSWGTGLTDTQYF
TGTGCCAGCAGCTGGGGGACAGGGCTCACAGATACGCAGTATTTT
>TRBV9|.|.|TRBJ1-2
CASSAPSETANYGYTF
TGTGCCAGCAGCGCCCCCTCGGAGACAGCTAACTATGGCTACACCTTC
>TRBV7-2|.|.|TRBJ2-5
CASSLARDILYQETQYF
TGTGCCAGCAGCTTAGCTCGGGACATCTTATACCAAGAGACCCAGTACTTC
>TRBV7-9|.|few|TRBJ1-2
CASSSGSYGYTF
TGTGCCAGCAGCTCGGGGAGCTATGGCTACACCTTC
>TRBV5-1|.|.|TRBJ1-1
CASSRYRELNTEAFF
TGCGCCAGCAGCCGCTACAGGGAACTGAACACTGAAGCTTTCTTT
>TRBV6-5|TRBD2|.|TRBJ2-3
CASQGLAGGTDTQYF
TGTGCCAGTCAGGGACTAGCGGGAGGCACAGATACGCAGTATTTT
>TRBV15|TRBD1|once|TRBJ2-7
CATSHRTGEDEQYF
TGTGCCACCAGCCACCGGACAGGGGAGGACGAGCAGTACTTC
>TRBV7-9|TRBD1|.|TRBJ1-5
CASSGTGIGNQPQHF
TGTGCCAGCAGCGGGACAGGGATTGGCAATCAGCCCCAGCATTTT
>TRBV23-1|TRBD1|.|TRBJ2-7
CASSQPGQGLALSEQYF
TGCGCCAGCAGTCAACCGGGACAGGGATTGGCCCTGAGCGAGCAGTACTTC
>TRBV5-1|.|.|TRBJ2-2
CASSLVWGAGELFF
TGCGCCAGCAGCTTGGTCTGGGGTGCCGGGGAGCTGTTTTTT
>TRBV2|.|.|TRBJ2-7
CASSYGLEQYF
TGTGCCAGCAGTTATGGGTTGGAGCAGTACTTC
>TRBV7-9|TRBD2|.|TRBJ2-7
CASSFGLAGKYEQYF
TGTGCCAGCAGCTTTGGACTAGCGGGGAAGTACGAGCAGTACTTC
>TRBV7-6|.|.|TRBJ2-7
CASSPTEYEQYF
TGTGCCAGCAGCCCAACGGAGTACGAGCAGTACTTC
>TRBV6-1|.|.|TRBJ2-7
CASRTPRDEQYF
TGTGCCAGCAGGACTCCCCGTGACGAGCAGTACTTC
>TRBV4-1|TRBD1|.|TRBJ1-6
CASSQEGTGLYNSPLHF
TGCGCCAGCAGCCAAGAGGGGACAGGTCTCTATAATTCACCCCTCCACTTT
>TRBV19|TRBD2|.|TRBJ2-1
CASGLAGVNEQFF
TGTGCCAGTGGACTAGCGGGAGTTAATGAGCAGTTCTTC
>TRBV7-9|.|.|TRBJ2-6
CASSGSMGRSSGANVLTF
TGTGCCAGCAGCGGTAGTATGGGACGGAGCTCTGGGGCCAACGTCCTGACTTTC
>TRBV7-9|.|.|TRBJ1-1
CASSLNLGMNTEAFF
TGTGCCAGCAGCTTGAATCTGGGAATGAACACTGAAGCTTTCTTT